This T cell receptor (beta chain) was retrieved from a study of identical twins (TCRdb year 2016). Turning to the overall study: To test whether fetal clonotypes persist, this study deep-sequenced TCR alpha and beta repertoires from monozygotic twins, from unrelated adults of various ages, and from cord blood. Replicate twin experiments were performed at different times using different library preparation protocols to rule out contamination.

The library was prepared using 5' RACE. The sequencer listed for this sample is Illumina HiSeq 2000. Template switching introduced a universal primer binding site; the final cDNA contained a unique molecular identifier, enabling accurate counting of TCR cDNA molecules. Specific primers in the conserved constant-segment region were used to synthesize first-strand cDNA for the TCR alpha and beta chains. To control for contamination, each cDNA library was double barcoded with a SMART-Mk sample barcode plus Illumina barcodes. Two successive PCR steps introduced TruSeq adapter sequences along with Illumina sample barcodes. The TCR alpha and beta cDNA libraries were sequenced on the Illumina HiSeq platform using custom primers. As for the original processing: Unique molecular identifiers were extracted from raw reads with MiGEC, and CDR3 positions were determined with MiXCR. Recombination models were inferred per individual with the repgenHMM and IGoR tools using an EM algorithm. The tcR package in R was used for shared clonotype analysis, with sharing normalized by the product of cloneset sizes. To study raw recombination free of thymic and clonal selection effects, out-of-frame nonproductive sequences were analyzed. TCRdb applied fastp at Q25 and MiXCR to the public reads, then kept only in-frame beta chains. Every entry covers one CDR3 protein and lists the most common genes and DNA from its rows. The authors' filters were not applied to this entry. The sample contains about 890,000 distinct CDR3 sequences, around 12% of them found a single time. About 1.5% of the sample is in the top ten clones.

V is pruned by 3 bases and J by 7 bases, leaving 7 bases of the junction without a gene match. The germline V gene (reference sequence) supplies CDR1 DFQATT and CDR2 SNEGSKA. The CDR3 runs 14 residues from the cysteine to the phenylalanine. The sequence is cut down to CDR3 DNA, 42 bases in frame from base 1. This clonotype was picked up a small number of times. The antigen it binds to is not known. Base qualities are not provided; no much larger clone lies one nucleotide away. Every donor was a healthy Caucasian. The twin cohort consisted of three pairs of female monozygotic twins, all aged roughly 18 to 29 years. The RNA used for TCR libraries was isolated from peripheral blood mononuclear cells. The paper's findings and limits, for the study overall: Invariant T cells such as MAIT and iNKT could partly confound zero-insertion analyses, although diverse VJ usage argued against such confounding for most clonotypes. In monozygotic twins, recombination models systematically underestimated out-of-frame TCR alpha sharing, but the models matched the sharing seen between unrelated individuals. Conclusions relied on cross-sectional statistical analysis, since the same donors could not be followed over many years. The excess sharing between twins in beta out-of-frame sequences was weaker because fewer shared sequences reduced the signal-to-noise ratio. Compared with coincidental sharing between unrelated individuals, an excess of low generation-probability sequences was observed among out-of-frame TCR alpha sequences shared between twins. Fewer insertions were carried by abundant cord blood beta clonotypes, a similar but weaker trend appeared in young adult naive repertoires, and no such trend appeared in memory repertoires.

This same sample was also part of a study on yellow fever vaccine responses in identical twins. As the second publication notes: The T cell response to vaccination in identical twins was reported by the authors to appear partly convergent and partly personalized. Focusing on identical twins, the study followed the T cell clones that responded to the vaccine, and did so with precision.

This TCR was recovered from a woman in her late teens or twenties in good health. The chain uses TRBV20-1 and TRBJ1-4; 8 central bases correspond to TRBD1. Specimen: PBMCs. The CDR3 is CSASRNRGSEKLFF. The base sequence is TGCAGTGCTAGCAGGAACAGGGGGAGTGAAAAACTGTTTTTT.